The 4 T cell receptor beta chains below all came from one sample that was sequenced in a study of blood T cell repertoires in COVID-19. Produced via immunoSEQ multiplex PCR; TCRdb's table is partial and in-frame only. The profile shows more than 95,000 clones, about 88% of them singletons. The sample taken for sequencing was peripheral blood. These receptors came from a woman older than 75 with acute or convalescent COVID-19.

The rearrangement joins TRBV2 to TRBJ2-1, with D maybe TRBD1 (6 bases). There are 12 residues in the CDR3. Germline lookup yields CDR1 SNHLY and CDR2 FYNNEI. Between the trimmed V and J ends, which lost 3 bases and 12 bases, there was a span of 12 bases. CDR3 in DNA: TGTGCCAGCAGTGACGTGGGCAGGGGGCAGTTCTTC. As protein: CASSDVGRGQFF.

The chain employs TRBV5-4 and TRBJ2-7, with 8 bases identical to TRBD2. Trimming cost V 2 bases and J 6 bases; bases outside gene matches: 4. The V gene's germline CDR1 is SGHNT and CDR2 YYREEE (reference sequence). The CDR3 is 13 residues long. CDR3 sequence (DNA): TGTGCCAGCAGCTTAGGGCTAGCGGGCGAGCAGTACTTC. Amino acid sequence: CASSLGLAGEQYF.

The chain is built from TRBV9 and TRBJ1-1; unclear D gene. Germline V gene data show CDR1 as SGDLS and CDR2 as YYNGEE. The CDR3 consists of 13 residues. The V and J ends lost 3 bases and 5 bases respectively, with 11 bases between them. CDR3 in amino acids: CASSATPGTEAFF. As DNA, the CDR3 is TGTGCCAGCAGCGCGACTCCGGGGACTGAAGCTTTCTTT.

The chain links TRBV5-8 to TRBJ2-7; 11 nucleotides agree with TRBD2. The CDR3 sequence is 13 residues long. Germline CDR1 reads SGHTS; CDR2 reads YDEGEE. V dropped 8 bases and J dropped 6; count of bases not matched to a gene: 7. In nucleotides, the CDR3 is TGTGCCAGTTTTCTAGCGGGAGGTTCCGAGCAGTACTTC. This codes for CASFLAGGSEQYF.